These 9 T cell receptor beta chains were all obtained from the same sample, sequenced in a study of blood T cell repertoires in COVID-19 (dated by TCRdb to between 2020 and 2021). Library generation was performed with the immunoSEQ multiplex PCR assay. Not all clones reach the TCRdb copy of this immuneACCESS table, which keeps in-frame sequences only. Checked studies attribute under half of the gap to unresolved V genes and leave the rest unexplained. The sample data list 350,000 to 400,000 clones, and around 92% of these were observed just once. About 1.7% of the sample goes to the ten largest clones. Sequencing was done on a sample of PBMCs or T cells enriched from blood (not recorded which). The source is a woman aged 25 to 45 who had recovered from COVID-19.

The chain recombines TRBV7-2 with TRBJ2-7; TRBD1 matches 7 bases. CDR3 length: 15 residues. Germline lookup yields CDR1 SGHTA and CDR2 FQGNSA. The V gene end was trimmed by 6 bases and the J gene end by 3 bases; junction bases not matched to a gene: 11. The chain's CDR3 is CASSPTRQGIYEQYF. CDR3 DNA sequence: TGTGCCAGCAGTCCAACCCGACAGGGAATCTACGAGCAGTACTTC.

The chain recombines TRBV10-2 with TRBJ1-5, with D perhaps TRBD1 (5 bases). V lost 5 bases and J lost 1, with 15 bases in between. This CDR3 region has 16 residues. The germline gives CDR1 WSHSY, CDR2 SAAADI. The CDR3 spells CASSKSWGSSNQPQHF. CDR3 in DNA: TGCGCCAGCAGTAAAAGTTGGGGCTCGAGCAATCAGCCCCAGCATTTT.

This clone was seen once. The chain links TRBV20-1 to TRBJ2-2; maybe TRBD1 (6 bases). The ends were cut back, 6 bases at V and 5 bases at J, with 7 bases in the middle. Germline CDR1 is DFQATT and CDR2 is SNEGSKA (reference sequence). The CDR3 is 11 residues long. The CDR3 nucleotides are TGCAGTGCGCAGGGGACCGGGGAGCTGTTTTTT. Amino acid sequence: CSAQGTGELFF.

V usage is TRBV3-1 (or the pseudogene TRBV3-2) and J usage is TRBJ1-4; 10 bases match TRBD1. This CDR3 is built from 15 residues. Germline CDR1 is LGHDT and CDR2 is YNNKEL (reference sequence). Unmatched junction bases numbered 7, after V lost 4 bases and J lost 8 bases. The CDR3: CASSLRTGGEEKLFF. The CDR3, as DNA: TGTGCCAGCAGCCTCCGGACAGGGGGGGAGGAAAAACTGTTTTTT.

The V and J genes are TRBV19 and TRBJ1-5; D perhaps matches TRBD1 (6 bases). The CDR3 is made up of 16 amino acids. V was trimmed by 4 bases and J by 7 bases, leaving 20 bases between them. CDR1 is LNHDA and CDR2 is SQIVND in the germline V gene (reference sequence). CDR3 amino acids: CASSTRDIGADQPQHF. CDR3 in DNA: TGTGCCAGTAGTACCCGGGACATTGGGGCAGACCAGCCCCAGCATTTT.

This chain links TRBV2 with TRBJ2-1; D might be TRBD1 (6 bases). CDR1 is SNHLY, CDR2 FYNNEI, per germline. This CDR3 is built from 14 residues. Trimming took 7 bases from V and 2 from J, leaving 12 bases between them. CDR3 residues: CASKDSQTYNEQFF. The CDR3 bases are TGTGCCAGCAAGGACAGCCAGACCTACAATGAGCAGTTCTTC.

The V gene is TRBV5-6, the J gene TRBJ2-1; 8 nucleotides line up with TRBD2. This CDR3 region has 11 residues. Germline V lookup: CDR1 SGHDT, CDR2 YYEEEE. V lost 1 base to trimming and J lost 14 bases; unmatched junction nucleotides: 2. CDR3 DNA: TGTGCCAGCAGCTTGTCCGGGAGGGAGTTCTTC. Residues: CASSLSGREFF.

The chain links TRBV6-1 to TRBJ2-7; unclear D gene. Germline assignment: CDR1 MNHNS and CDR2 SASEGT. The CDR3 extends over 14 amino acids. Trimming cost V 3 bases and J 3 bases, with 12 bases left between them. Here the CDR3 DNA reads TGTGCCAGCAGTGAGCCAGGCTGGAACTACGAGCAGTACTTC. It encodes CASSEPGWNYEQYF.

The chain employs TRBV12-5 and TRBJ1-1; 9 bases line up with TRBD1. There are 14 residues in the CDR3. With 5 bases clipped from V and 6 bases from J, the junction kept 7 bases outside the gene matches. Per the germline V gene, CDR1 is LGHNT and CDR2 is FRNRAP. DNA of the CDR3: TGTGCTAGTGGTCCGGGACAGGGTCGGGCTGAAGCTTTCTTT. Encoded protein: CASGPGQGRAEAFF.